The 2 T cell receptor beta chains reported below all come from one sample, sequenced in a study of blood T cell repertoires in COVID-19. Generated by immunoSEQ multiplex PCR, the TCRdb table keeps only in-frame clones and is missing some. The sample records fewer than 300,000 clones, approximately 91% being singletons. Sequenced input: peripheral blood. These receptors were obtained from a man in his late teens or twenties with active or convalescent COVID-19.

In its sample, this clone was seen once. The chain recombines TRBV27 with TRBJ1-4; D is possibly TRBD1 (5 bases). The germline gives CDR1 MNHEY, CDR2 SMNVEV (reference sequence). Trimming cost V 6 bases and J 0 bases, with 11 bases left between them. The CDR3 runs to 15 residues. CDR3 sequence reads: CASSLKGTTNEKLFF. The CDR3, as DNA: TGTGCCAGCAGCCTTAAGGGGACAACTAATGAAAAACTGTTTTTT.

In nucleotides, the CDR3 is TGTGCCAGCAGTTTTGGAGACGCAGGGGGCTCCTATGGCTACACCTTC. It yields the protein CASSFGDAGGSYGYTF. The chain combines TRBV28 with TRBJ1-2; TRBD1 agrees at 8 bases. V shed 3 bases, J shed 4 bases, and the junction held 10 bases outside the gene matches. The CDR3 sequence is 16 residues long. Germline CDR1 and CDR2: MDHEN and SYDVKM.